The sequence of this T cell receptor (beta chain) was determined in a study of blood T cell repertoires in COVID-19. V lost 3 bases and J 6 bases, leaving 11 bases between the germline ends. The CDR3 runs 13 residues. There are a few counts of this clone. In the authors' workflow: How many nucleated cells were present was estimated from reference gene primer amplification. Data came from immunoSEQ multiplex PCR; TCRdb stores just in-frame clones and leaves some out. V and J calls and clone size are given by that table; D and trimming were obtained from the DNA. The data hold about 220,000 clones, with about four fifths observed a single time.

The chain uses TRBV12-3 or TRBV12-4 and TRBJ1-2; D is unclear. The sequencing sample was made of peripheral blood. The receptor was isolated from a woman aged 80 or older with acute or convalescent COVID-19. CDR3 nucleotide sequence: TGTGCCAGCAGTTTCTGGGCGAGTGATGGCTACACCTTC. This gives the protein CASSFWASDGYTF.